This T cell receptor (beta chain) came from a study of T cell responses to AZD1222 COVID-19 vaccine. The study, taken as a whole, reports: Most donors were white British and more were female, and clonal diversity was possibly underestimated. Regions left unmutated in variants are reportedly the target of nearly half of spike-specific TCRs. Once two AZD1222 doses were given, Spike-specific TCR breadth and depth went up.

Profiled with immunoSEQ multiplex PCR; TCRdb holds only in-frame clones, not every one. The table lists approximately 60,000 clones, around 80% of them singletons. On this clone itself: Its antigen is undetermined.

Sequences were derived from peripheral blood, sampled on day 0 of AZD1222 vaccination. The clonotype originates from an adult in good health.

CDR3 loop: CASSPPAAAEQYF. DNA for the CDR3: TGTGCCAGCTCACCACCGGCGGCAGCCGAGCAGTACTTC. V usage is TRBV18 and J usage is TRBJ2-7; no firm D call. CDR1 and CDR2 (germline): KGHSH, LQKENI. The CDR3 contains 13 residues. Trimming removed 0 bases at V and 6 bases at J, with 9 bases between.